Sequencing of this TCR beta chain was carried out in a study of a mutant IDH1 vaccine in newly diagnosed glioma. Study summary: Either 4-6 weeks after radiotherapy alone or alongside temozolomide, vaccination was begun. The therapy given earlier, which was standard therapy, consisted of radiotherapy, temozolomide, or both, and most of the patients received both.

General study findings and limits: Pseudoprogression apparently lacked any relation to changes in top peripheral T cell clonotypes.

Noted time point: week 11, during vaccination. The content of each vaccine dose was 300 ug of mutant IDH1 20-mer peptide, and topical imiquimod accompanied it. New WHO grade 3 or 4 IDH1-mutant, ATRX-lost astrocytomas were present in all donors. For this clone: Its antigen is still unknown.

The assay was immunoSEQ multiplex PCR, and TCRdb's table has in-frame clones only and misses some. The repertoire holds around 53,000 clones, with around nine tenths as singletons. The sequence derives from a man between 45 and 60 years old with glioma. This material consisted of PBMCs, taken from a glioma patient whose treatment included an IDH1 peptide vaccine.

Here the CDR3 DNA reads TGTGCCAGTAGTATAGGCACCAATGAGCAGTTCTTC. Amino acid sequence: CASSIGTNEQFF. The V gene is TRBV19, the J gene TRBJ2-1; D is undetermined. The CDR3 runs 12 residues. V lost 1 base to trimming and J lost 6 bases, with 4 bases between them. Per the germline V gene, CDR1 is LNHDA and CDR2 is SQIVND (reference sequence).